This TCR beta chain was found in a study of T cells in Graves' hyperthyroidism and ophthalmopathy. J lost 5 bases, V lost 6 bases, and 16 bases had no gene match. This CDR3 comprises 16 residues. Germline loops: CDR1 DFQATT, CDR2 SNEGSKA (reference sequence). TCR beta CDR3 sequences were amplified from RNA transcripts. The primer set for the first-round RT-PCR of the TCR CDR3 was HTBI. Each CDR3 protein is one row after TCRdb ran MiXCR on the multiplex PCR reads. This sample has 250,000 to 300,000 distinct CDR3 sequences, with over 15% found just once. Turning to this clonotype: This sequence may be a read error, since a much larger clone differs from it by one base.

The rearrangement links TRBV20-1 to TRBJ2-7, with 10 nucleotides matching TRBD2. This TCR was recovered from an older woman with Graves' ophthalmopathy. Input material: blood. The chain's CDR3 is CSAPSLSGRGYHEQYF. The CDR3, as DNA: TGCAGTGCCCCGTCCCTAAGCGGGAGGGGCTACCACGAGCAGTACTTC.